This is a list of T cell receptor beta chains from one sample in a study of blood T cell repertoires in COVID-19. Using immunoSEQ multiplex PCR, the repertoire was profiled, and TCRdb retains in-frame clones only, with some absent. The table lists some 270,000 clones, about 90% of them singletons, with approximately 4% in the top ten. Sequencing was done on a sample of PBMCs or T cells enriched from blood (not recorded which). The receptors here all came from a woman in her 30s with acute COVID-19. CDR3s include the opening cysteine and the closing phenylalanine or tryptophan. The D gene is left open where the match is weak. The size entry is marked missing in some rows and otherwise reads once, few, many or a size class.

>.|TRBV5-1|TRBD2|TRBJ2-2
TGCGCCAGCAGCTTGGCCCTAGCGGGAGGGCTCGCCGGGGAGCTGTTTTTT
CASSLALAGGLAGELFF
>.|TRBV5-1|TRBD1|TRBJ2-7
TGCGCCAGCAGCTTGACCGGGACAGGGGTCTTCCTGTACGAGCAGTACTTC
CASSLTGTGVFLYEQYF
>.|TRBV2|.|TRBJ2-7
TGTGCCAGCAGGGCGTCCCGGGACTCAGCCTACGAGCAGTACTTC
CASRASRDSAYEQYF
>.|TRBV24-1|TRBD1|TRBJ2-1
TGTGCCACCACCGGGACAGGTCGGAACAATGAGCAGTTCTTC
CATTGTGRNNEQFF
>.|TRBV5-1|.|TRBJ2-2
TGCGCCAGCAGCTTGGAGAGGGCGTTGAACACCGGGGAGCTGTTTTTT
CASSLERALNTGELFF
>.|TRBV27|TRBD1|TRBJ2-7
TGTGCCAGCAGTGGGGGACAGGCCGAGCAGTACTTC
CASSGGQAEQYF
>.|TRBV30|.|TRBJ2-7
TGTGCCTTTACCCCGTCGGGCTACGAGCAGTACTTC
CAFTPSGYEQYF
>once|TRBV28|TRBD1|TRBJ1-2
TGTGCCAGCAGCCGGACAGGTACTAACTATGGCTACACCTTC
CASSRTGTNYGYTF
>.|TRBV28|.|TRBJ1-4
TGTGCCAGCAGTGCCCGGGACACGAATGAAAAACTGTTTTTT
CASSARDTNEKLFF
>.|TRBV7-2|TRBD1|TRBJ1-1
TGTGCCAGCAGCTTAGATCGGGACAGAAGCAACACTGAAGCTTTCTTT
CASSLDRDRSNTEAFF
>once|TRBV6-1|.|TRBJ2-3
TGTGCCAGCAGTGAGACTAGACAGGGCATTGCTATAAATACGCAGTATTTT
CASSETRQGIAINTQYF
>.|TRBV28|.|TRBJ2-1
TGTGCCAGCAGCTCCCCTGGGAGCCCTGAGCAGTTCTTC
CASSSPGSPEQFF
>.|TRBV25-1|.|TRBJ1-5
TGTGCCAGCAGTGAGACAGGTAGAAATCAGCCCCAGCATTTT
CASSETGRNQPQHF
>.|TRBV4-3|.|TRBJ2-2
TGCGCCAGCAGCCAGGAGGATACCGGGGAGCTGTTTTTT
CASSQEDTGELFF
>.|TRBV25-1|TRBD1|TRBJ2-7
TGTGCCAGCAGTGACGGGGGACAGGGGGCATACGAGCAGTACTTC
CASSDGGQGAYEQYF
>.|TRBV9|TRBD2|TRBJ2-1
TGTGCCAGCAGCGTAGCTCGTACGGCGGGAGGGCTTTACAATGAGCAGTTCTTC
CASSVARTAGGLYNEQFF
>.|TRBV6-5|.|TRBJ2-5
TGTGCCAGCAGTTTACAGGGTCGAGAGACCCAGTACTTC
CASSLQGRETQYF
>.|TRBV12-5|.|TRBJ2-3
TGTGCTAGTGGTTTTGGTTCTTCACGGGTAGGGGTAAGCACAGATACGCAGTATTTT
CASGFGSSRVGVSTDTQYF
>few|TRBV15|TRBD2|TRBJ2-1
TGTGCCACCAGGGGCCGGCAAAGGACTAGCGGGAGAGGAAACAATGAGCAGTTCTTC
CATRGRQRTSGRGNNEQFF
>.|TRBV7-9|.|TRBJ1-4
TGTGCCAGCAGCTTAACGGCTTCAGGAACTAATGAAAAACTGTTTTTT
CASSLTASGTNEKLFF
>.|TRBV11-2|.|TRBJ2-3
TGTGCCAGCAGCTCCCAGGTCACGGATACGCAGTATTTT
CASSSQVTDTQYF
>.|TRBV5-1|TRBD2|TRBJ2-3
TGCGCCAGCAGCCACCTTCCTGCGCTAGCGGGAGGAACTAGCACAGATACGCAGTATTTT
CASSHLPALAGGTSTDTQYF